This T cell receptor beta chain derives from a study of cytomegalovirus exposure and HLA in healthy donors. Researchers ran the PCR with 60 Vbeta and 13 Jbeta primers. TCRdb keeps only in-frame clones here, not all; method: immunoSEQ multiplex PCR. The data show 150,000 to 200,000 clones, with more than 70% seen just once and approximately 1% held by the top ten. The germline CDR1 and CDR2 sequences are WSHSY and SAAADI. This CDR3 contains 16 residues. V lost 6 bases and J lost 7; bases outside the gene matches: 10. The sequenced sample consisted of PBMCs. The sequence was obtained from a woman between 40 and 50 years old in good health and CMV-seronegative. This chain uses TRBV10-2 with TRBJ2-1; 12 bases match TRBD2. The CDR3 is CASRELTSGSMNEQFF. DNA of the CDR3: TGCGCCAGCAGAGAACTGACTAGCGGGAGTATGAATGAGCAGTTCTTC.